The 3 T cell receptor beta chains presented below share a single source sample, sequenced in a study of blood T cell repertoires in COVID-19. TCRdb's copy holds only in-frame clones and misses some; the assay was immunoSEQ multiplex PCR. The table has some 400,000 clones, approximately 89% seen once. Sequenced input: PBMCs or T cells enriched from blood (not recorded which). The receptors come from a woman between 40 and 50 years old who had been exposed to COVID-19.

V gene TRBV5-1 combines with J gene TRBJ2-3, with a weak D call TRBD2 (6 bases). Deletions cut 3 bases from V and 1 base from J, with 12 bases between. There are 15 residues in the CDR3. CDR1 and CDR2 from the germline V gene are SGHRS and YFSETQ. The CDR3 DNA is TGCGCCAGCAGCTCGGGACTCCAAGGCACAGATACGCAGTATTTT. Translating it yields CASSSGLQGTDTQYF.

This chain joins TRBV5-8 and TRBJ1-2; 9 nucleotides line up with TRBD1. V dropped 8 bases and J dropped 4; count of bases not matched to a gene: 12. CDR3 length: 15 amino acids. The germline V gene encodes CDR1 SGHTS and CDR2 YDEGEE. In DNA form, the CDR3 reads TGTGCCAGTACCCGGGACAGGGCTTTTCCCTATGGCTACACCTTC. This codes for CASTRDRAFPYGYTF.

The chain couples TRBV5-1 to TRBJ1-2; D gene uncertain. The CDR3 totals 13 residues. V shed 4 bases and J shed 6 bases, with 13 bases lying between them. From germline, CDR1 is SGHRS and CDR2 YFSETQ. CDR3 bases: TGCGCCAGCAGCCCACCCACTGAAGATGGCTACACCTTC. It yields the protein CASSPPTEDGYTF.